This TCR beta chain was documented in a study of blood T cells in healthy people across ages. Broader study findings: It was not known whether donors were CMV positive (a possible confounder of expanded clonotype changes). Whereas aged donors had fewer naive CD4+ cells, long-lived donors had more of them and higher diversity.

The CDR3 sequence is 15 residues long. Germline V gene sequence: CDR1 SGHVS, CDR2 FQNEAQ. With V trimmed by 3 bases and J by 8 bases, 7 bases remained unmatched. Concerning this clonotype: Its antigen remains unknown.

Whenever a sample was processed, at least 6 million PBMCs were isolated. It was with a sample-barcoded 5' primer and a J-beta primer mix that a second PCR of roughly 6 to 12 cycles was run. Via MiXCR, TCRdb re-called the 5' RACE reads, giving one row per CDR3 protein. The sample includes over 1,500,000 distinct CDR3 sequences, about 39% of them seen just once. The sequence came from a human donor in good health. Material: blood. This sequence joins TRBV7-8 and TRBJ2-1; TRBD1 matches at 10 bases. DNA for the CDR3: TGTGCCAGCAGCTTGCGACAGGGGGCGATCGATGAGCAGTTCTTC. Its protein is CASSLRQGAIDEQFF.